This TCR beta chain is drawn from a study of blood T cell repertoires in COVID-19. Study-level information: Acute and convalescent COVID-19 samples came from the United States, Italy and Spain. From T cells, B-cell-depleted T cells, or PBMCs came the material, which was cDNA or gDNA.

Authors' data handling: Amplification from reference gene primers served as the basis for estimated nucleated cell counts. Measured with immunoSEQ multiplex PCR; TCRdb has only the in-frame clones, and not every one. That table supplies the V and J calls and clone size; D and trimming were determined from the DNA. The table records approximately 250,000 clones, nearly 85% of them present only once. This clone appeared a single time. Looked up from germline, CDR1 is LNHNV and CDR2 is YYDKDF (reference sequence). V lost 3 bases and J lost 3; bases outside the gene matches: 7. The CDR3 covers 16 residues.

The V gene is TRBV15, the J gene TRBJ2-7; 11 bases fit TRBD2. The specimen was peripheral blood. The origin of this receptor is a human donor in a cohort sampled during active COVID-19. As DNA, the CDR3 is TGTGCCACCAGCAGGGCTAGCGGGGGGACTTACTACGAGCAGTACTTC. This codes for CATSRASGGTYYEQYF.